This T cell receptor (beta chain) was found in a study of blood T cell repertoires in COVID-19. Looking at the study overall: T cells, B-cell-depleted T cells, or PBMCs supplied cDNA or gDNA.

The CDR3 sequence is 15 residues long. With 6 bases removed from V and 0 bases from J, the gap between germline ends came to 11 bases. Germline values: CDR1 SGHAT, CDR2 FQNNGV. Profiling relied on immunoSEQ multiplex PCR, and the TCRdb table lists in-frame clones only, not all of them. The table includes roughly 110,000 clones, about 80% detected once. The specimen was peripheral blood. The rearrangement uses TRBV11-2 and TRBJ1-4; D is unclear. The receptor comes from a man between 65 and 79 years old with acute or convalescent COVID-19. The CDR3 loop is CASRLATATNEKLFF. Here the CDR3 DNA reads TGTGCCAGCAGGCTTGCTACAGCAACTAATGAAAAACTGTTTTTT.